This record covers a single T cell receptor (beta chain). The time point: pre-sensitization, week 0. Treatment of the sample: therapeutic diphenylcyclopropenone sensitization with weekly scalp DPC. Patients had alopecia, were aged 18 to 70, and were not pregnant. Before extraction, the whole blood was not fractionated, and total RNA was taken from it. The data are from a study of human T cells and chemical hapten exposure. TCRdb reprocessed the RACE reads via MiXCR and lists one record per CDR3 protein. The sample includes more than 300,000 distinct CDR3 sequences, 5.1% seen only once; the top ten take approximately 2.8%. The CDR3 has 14 residues. Germline assignment: CDR1 SGHVS and CDR2 FNYEAQ. V dropped 5 bases and J dropped 7; count of bases not matched to a gene: 5.

The specimen was whole blood, collected in connection with sensitization to the hapten diphenylcyclopropenone (DPC). The chain carries TRBV7-6 and TRBJ1-6; 7 bases line up with TRBD1. This clonotype was sampled from a woman aged 45-65 years with alopecia areata. Some clones in this sample may be carry-over from other donors' samples. The CDR3 bases are TGTGCCAGCAGCGACAGGGCCTTGAATTCACCCCTCCACTTT. Translation gives CASSDRALNSPLHF.